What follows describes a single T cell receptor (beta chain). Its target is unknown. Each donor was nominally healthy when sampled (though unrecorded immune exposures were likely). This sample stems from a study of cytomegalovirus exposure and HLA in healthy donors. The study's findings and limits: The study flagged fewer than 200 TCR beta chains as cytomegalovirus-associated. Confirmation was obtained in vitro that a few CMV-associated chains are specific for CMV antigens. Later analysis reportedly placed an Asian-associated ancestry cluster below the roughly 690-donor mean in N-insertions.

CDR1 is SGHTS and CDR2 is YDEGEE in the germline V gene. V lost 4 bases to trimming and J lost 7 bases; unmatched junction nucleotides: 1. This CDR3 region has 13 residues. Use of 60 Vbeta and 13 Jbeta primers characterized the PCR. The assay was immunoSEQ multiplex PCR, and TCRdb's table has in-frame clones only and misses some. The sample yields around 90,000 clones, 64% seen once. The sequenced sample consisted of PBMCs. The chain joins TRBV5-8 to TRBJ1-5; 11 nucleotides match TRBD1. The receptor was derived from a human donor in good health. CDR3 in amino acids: CASSRDRGQPQHF. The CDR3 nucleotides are TGTGCCAGCAGCAGGGACAGGGGGCAGCCCCAGCATTTT.